The rows below give T cell receptor beta chains drawn from one sample of a study of blood T cell repertoires in COVID-19. Repertoires were generated with immunoSEQ multiplex PCR, while TCRdb's copy carries only in-frame clones and drops some. The sample contains 320,000 or so clones, about 90% of which appear only once. The specimen was PBMCs or T cells enriched from blood (not recorded which). All receptors derive from a woman aged 25 to 39 who had recovered from COVID-19. CDR3s include the opening cysteine and the closing phenylalanine or tryptophan. The order of the fields is D gene, clone size, V gene, J gene, CDR3 protein, CDR3 DNA. D genes are given only for firm matches. Size values are once, few and many counts, or a class for expanded clones, and some rows have none.

d_call: NA
clone_size: NA
v_call: TRBV18
j_call: TRBJ2-1
cdr3_aa: CASSPQGFNEQFF
cdr3_nt: TGTGCCAGCTCACCACAGGGGTTCAATGAGCAGTTCTTC

d_call: NA
clone_size: NA
v_call: TRBV7-2
j_call: TRBJ1-2
cdr3_aa: CASSFSFQYGYTF
cdr3_nt: TGTGCCAGCAGCTTTTCGTTCCAGTATGGCTACACCTTC

d_call: NA
clone_size: NA
v_call: TRBV6-2/TRBV6-3
j_call: TRBJ1-5
cdr3_aa: CASSYSSEGWGNQPQHF
cdr3_nt: TGTGCCAGCAGTTACTCGAGCGAGGGTTGGGGCAATCAGCCCCAGCATTTT

d_call: NA
clone_size: NA
v_call: TRBV12-5
j_call: TRBJ1-6
cdr3_aa: CASGPSQGGNSPLHF
cdr3_nt: TGTGCTAGTGGTCCGTCCCAGGGTGGTAATTCACCCCTCCACTTT

d_call: NA
clone_size: once
v_call: TRBV19
j_call: TRBJ1-2
cdr3_aa: CASSIREGIGGYTF
cdr3_nt: TGTGCCAGTAGTATTCGGGAGGGGATAGGGGGCTACACCTTC

d_call: TRBD1
clone_size: NA
v_call: TRBV4-1
j_call: TRBJ2-7
cdr3_aa: CASSQTGGYEQYF
cdr3_nt: TGCGCCAGCAGCCAAACAGGGGGCTACGAGCAGTACTTC

d_call: NA
clone_size: NA
v_call: TRBV30
j_call: TRBJ2-2
cdr3_aa: CAWSNEQGRSTGELFF
cdr3_nt: TGTGCCTGGAGTAACGAGCAGGGGCGTAGCACCGGGGAGCTGTTTTTT

d_call: NA
clone_size: NA
v_call: TRBV2
j_call: TRBJ2-2
cdr3_aa: CASTPPATPNTGELFF
cdr3_nt: TGTGCCAGCACCCCTCCTGCGACACCTAACACCGGGGAGCTGTTTTTT

d_call: TRBD1
clone_size: NA
v_call: TRBV27
j_call: TRBJ2-6
cdr3_aa: CASSRQGGAGANVLTF
cdr3_nt: TGTGCCAGCAGTCGACAGGGGGGGGCTGGGGCCAACGTCCTGACTTTC

d_call: TRBD1
clone_size: NA
v_call: TRBV27
j_call: TRBJ1-5
cdr3_aa: CASSTDRGSSNQPQHF
cdr3_nt: TGTGCCAGCAGTACGGACAGGGGGTCTAGCAATCAGCCCCAGCATTTT

d_call: NA
clone_size: few
v_call: TRBV5-4
j_call: TRBJ1-4
cdr3_aa: CASSLASGEEKLFF
cdr3_nt: TGTGCCAGCAGCTTGGCTTCAGGGGAAGAAAAACTGTTTTTT

d_call: TRBD1
clone_size: NA
v_call: TRBV27
j_call: TRBJ1-6
cdr3_aa: CASSRTGEAYSPLHF
cdr3_nt: TGTGCCAGCAGTAGGACAGGTGAGGCATATTCACCCCTCCACTTT

d_call: TRBD1
clone_size: NA
v_call: TRBV3-1/TRBV3-2
j_call: TRBJ1-2
cdr3_aa: CASSQGQGSNYGYTF
cdr3_nt: TGTGCCAGCAGCCAAGGACAGGGTTCTAACTATGGCTACACCTTC

d_call: NA
clone_size: NA
v_call: TRBV30
j_call: TRBJ1-1
cdr3_aa: CAWRRDGYTEAFF
cdr3_nt: TGTGCCTGGAGGCGGGACGGATACACTGAAGCTTTCTTT

d_call: TRBD2
clone_size: NA
v_call: TRBV7-8
j_call: TRBJ2-1
cdr3_aa: CASSGRLAGFSYNEQFF
cdr3_nt: TGTGCCAGCAGCGGCCGACTAGCGGGGTTCTCCTACAATGAGCAGTTCTTC

d_call: TRBD1
clone_size: NA
v_call: TRBV5-1
j_call: TRBJ1-4
cdr3_aa: CASSSRPGQGVEKLFF
cdr3_nt: TGCGCCAGCAGCTCGAGGCCGGGACAGGGGGTGGAAAAACTGTTTTTT

d_call: NA
clone_size: NA
v_call: TRBV28
j_call: TRBJ2-2
cdr3_aa: CASSSDGVHTGELFF
cdr3_nt: TGTGCCAGCAGTAGTGACGGGGTCCACACCGGGGAGCTGTTTTTT

d_call: NA
clone_size: NA
v_call: TRBV27
j_call: TRBJ1-2
cdr3_aa: CASSSGAIANYGYTF
cdr3_nt: TGTGCCAGCAGTTCAGGGGCCATAGCTAACTATGGCTACACCTTC

d_call: NA
clone_size: NA
v_call: TRBV27
j_call: TRBJ1-2
cdr3_aa: CASSPDRNYGYTF
cdr3_nt: TGTGCCAGCAGCCCCGACAGGAACTATGGCTACACCTTC

d_call: TRBD1
clone_size: NA
v_call: TRBV15
j_call: TRBJ1-2
cdr3_aa: CATSARQGLNYGYTF
cdr3_nt: TGTGCCACCAGCGCCAGACAGGGTTTGAACTATGGCTACACCTTC

d_call: TRBD1
clone_size: NA
v_call: TRBV24-1
j_call: TRBJ2-3
cdr3_aa: CATSIGQASTDTQYF
cdr3_nt: TGTGCCACCTCCATCGGACAGGCTAGCACAGATACGCAGTATTTT

d_call: NA
clone_size: NA
v_call: TRBV13
j_call: TRBJ2-2
cdr3_aa: CASTRLGNRESATGELFF
cdr3_nt: TGTGCCAGCACGCGCTTGGGGAACAGGGAGTCGGCCACCGGGGAGCTGTTTTTT

d_call: NA
clone_size: few
v_call: TRBV18
j_call: TRBJ1-2
cdr3_aa: CASSPQNVRQNYGYTF
cdr3_nt: TGTGCCAGCTCACCACAGAATGTGAGACAGAACTATGGCTACACCTTC

d_call: TRBD1
clone_size: NA
v_call: TRBV13
j_call: TRBJ2-1
cdr3_aa: CASSLKAVGTGINNEQFF
cdr3_nt: TGTGCCAGCAGCCTAAAGGCCGTTGGGACAGGGATCAACAATGAGCAGTTCTTC

d_call: NA
clone_size: few
v_call: TRBV5-5
j_call: TRBJ1-1
cdr3_aa: CASRKSEVNTEAFF
cdr3_nt: TGTGCCAGCAGAAAATCGGAGGTGAACACTGAAGCTTTCTTT

d_call: NA
clone_size: NA
v_call: TRBV20-1
j_call: TRBJ2-1
cdr3_aa: CSASRAGASSYNEQFF
cdr3_nt: TGCAGTGCTAGTAGGGCGGGGGCTAGCTCCTACAATGAGCAGTTCTTC

d_call: NA
clone_size: few
v_call: TRBV28
j_call: TRBJ1-2
cdr3_aa: CATPTGRGATGYTF
cdr3_nt: TGTGCCACCCCGACGGGGAGGGGTGCGACTGGCTACACCTTC

d_call: TRBD1
clone_size: NA
v_call: TRBV7-9
j_call: TRBJ1-1
cdr3_aa: CASSSGQGATEAFF
cdr3_nt: TGTGCCAGCAGCTCCGGACAGGGGGCAACTGAAGCTTTCTTT

d_call: TRBD2
clone_size: NA
v_call: TRBV5-8
j_call: TRBJ2-3
cdr3_aa: CASSSAGGSTDTQYF
cdr3_nt: TGTGCCAGCAGCTCCGCGGGGGGAAGCACAGATACGCAGTATTTT

d_call: NA
clone_size: few
v_call: TRBV2
j_call: TRBJ1-1
cdr3_aa: CASSPGSGTEAFF
cdr3_nt: TGTGCCAGCAGCCCTGGGTCGGGCACTGAAGCTTTCTTT

d_call: TRBD2
clone_size: NA
v_call: TRBV5-1
j_call: TRBJ2-3
cdr3_aa: CASSTGLAGGLGDTQYF
cdr3_nt: TGCGCCAGCAGCACGGGACTAGCGGGGGGGCTTGGAGATACGCAGTATTTT

d_call: TRBD2
clone_size: NA
v_call: TRBV4-1
j_call: TRBJ2-7
cdr3_aa: CASSPWLAGGSYEQYF
cdr3_nt: TGCGCCAGCAGCCCATGGCTAGCGGGGGGATCCTACGAGCAGTACTTC

d_call: NA
clone_size: NA
v_call: TRBV18
j_call: TRBJ1-4
cdr3_aa: CASSPTVGEKLFF
cdr3_nt: TGTGCCAGCTCACCGACTGTGGGTGAAAAACTGTTTTTT